The 25 T cell receptor beta chains listed next were all sequenced from one sample in a study of T cell responses to AZD1222 COVID-19 vaccine. Here immunoSEQ multiplex PCR was the method, and the copy in TCRdb shows in-frame clones only, minus some. The table has under 200,000 clones, approximately 92% seen once. The sequences come from peripheral blood, collected 28 days after the second dose of the MenACWY control vaccine. These receptor sequences come from an adult who received the MenACWY meningococcal vaccine as a control.

CDR3 sequence: CATSRDRGDTIYF. The CDR3 nucleotides read TGTGCCACCAGCAGAGATCGGGGAGACACCATATATTTT. The rearrangement uses TRBV15 and TRBJ1-3; D not resolved. The CDR3 runs to 13 residues. Germline assignment: CDR1 LNHNV and CDR2 YYDKDF (reference sequence). V was cut by 0 bases and J by 8 bases, with 8 bases left in between.

This chain connects TRBV24-1 to TRBJ2-3; 9 positions match TRBD2. V lost 6 bases and J lost 1; bases outside the gene matches: 4. Germline assignment: CDR1 KGHDR and CDR2 SFDVKD. The CDR3 is 15 amino acids. CDR3 loop: CATSKVAGGTDTQYF. DNA for the CDR3: TGTGCCACCAGTAAGGTAGCGGGAGGCACAGATACGCAGTATTTT.

CDR3: CASSPGQIPNYGYTF. In DNA form, the CDR3 reads TGTGCCAGCAGTCCCGGACAAATCCCGAACTATGGCTACACCTTC. The chain carries TRBV27 and TRBJ1-2; D may be TRBD1 (5 bases). Trimming removed 5 bases at V and 2 bases at J, with 15 bases between. The length of the CDR3 is 15 residues. The germline CDR1 and CDR2 sequences are MNHEY and SMNVEV (reference sequence).

V and J are TRBV5-1 and TRBJ2-7, with TRBD2 matching 10 bases. Trimming took 7 bases from V and 3 from J; bases not matched to a gene: 7. Looked up from germline, CDR1 is SGHRS and CDR2 is YFSETQ. This CDR3 has 14 residues. The CDR3 here is CASYGGTSVYEQYF. For the CDR3, the DNA is TGCGCCAGCTACGGCGGGACTAGCGTCTACGAGCAGTACTTC.

The CDR3 DNA reads TGTGCCTGGAGGTTTGGCCTCAACACTGAAGCTTTCTTT. It yields the protein CAWRFGLNTEAFF. The chain couples TRBV30 to TRBJ1-1; D gene ambiguous. The CDR3 runs to 13 residues. Trimming pared 3 bases from V and 2 bases from J, leaving 10 bases between. CDR1 GTSNPN and CDR2 SVGIG come from the germline V gene (reference sequence).

The rearrangement uses TRBV9 and TRBJ2-1; no clear D. The V gene's germline CDR1 is SGDLS and CDR2 YYNGEE. The CDR3 is made up of 15 amino acids. V lost 3 bases and J lost 0, with 10 bases in between. CDR3 residues: CASSASEASYNEQFF. CDR3 bases: TGTGCCAGCAGCGCCAGCGAGGCCTCCTACAATGAGCAGTTCTTC.

The chain couples TRBV11-2 to TRBJ2-2, with 7 bases aligning to TRBD2. The J segment lost 4 bases and the V segment lost 5 bases, leaving 10 bases of the junction unmatched. CDR3 length: 16 amino acids. Germline lookup yields CDR1 SGHAT and CDR2 FQNNGV. Written as DNA, the CDR3 is TGTGCCAGCAGCCCCTCGCGGGGGAGGAGCACCGGGGAGCTGTTTTTT. Translating it yields CASSPSRGRSTGELFF.

This chain joins TRBV29-1 and TRBJ2-1, with 11 bases that match TRBD2. With 5 bases clipped from V and 9 bases from J, the junction kept 12 bases outside the gene matches. Germline V gives CDR1 SQVTM, CDR2 ANQGSEA. The CDR3 is 15 amino acids. CDR3 loop: CSVLPGLAGGSEQFF. The CDR3 nucleotides are TGCAGCGTTCTACCAGGCCTAGCGGGAGGCAGTGAGCAGTTCTTC.

The chain couples TRBV19 to TRBJ2-1, with TRBD2 identical over 15 bases. Germline V gene data show CDR1 as LNHDA and CDR2 as SQIVND (reference sequence). V shed 4 bases and J 4 bases; nucleotides not matched to a gene: 11. The CDR3 sequence is 19 residues long. The CDR3 nucleotides are TGTGCCAGTAGTACAACTCCGGGACTAGCGGGAGGTAAATACAATGAGCAGTTCTTC. It encodes CASSTTPGLAGGKYNEQFF.

The CDR3 region is CASSRGPDRGYGYTF. DNA of the CDR3: TGTGCCAGCAGCCGAGGGCCGGACAGGGGCTATGGCTACACCTTC. V and J are TRBV7-9 and TRBJ1-2, with TRBD1 identical over 9 bases. The germline CDR1 and CDR2 sequences are SEHNR and FQNEAQ (reference sequence). The CDR3 runs to 15 residues. The trim removed 5 bases at V and 4 bases at J, leaving 8 bases unmatched.

The rearrangement joins TRBV27 to TRBJ1-4, with a weak D call TRBD1 (6 bases). CDR1 is MNHEY, CDR2 SMNVEV, per germline (reference sequence). Trimming cost V 6 bases and J 7 bases, with 24 bases left between them. The CDR3 length is 17 residues. Written as DNA, the CDR3 is TGTGCCAGCAGCCCGGGGACGGGGGGGCGCGGTAGTGAAAAACTGTTTTTT. This codes for CASSPGTGGRGSEKLFF.

The chain has TRBV7-9 and TRBJ2-7; perhaps D is TRBD1 or TRBD2 (7 bases each). V dropped 5 bases and J dropped 0 bases, with 11 bases sitting between them. Germline V CDR1 and CDR2: SEHNR, FQNEAQ (reference sequence). The CDR3 totals 14 residues. The chain's CDR3 is CASSSGTVSYEQYF. The CDR3 DNA follows: TGTGCCAGCAGCAGCGGGACAGTCTCCTACGAGCAGTACTTC.

The chain has TRBV7-2 and TRBJ2-6; 7 nucleotides match TRBD2. Looked up from germline, CDR1 is SGHTA and CDR2 is FQGNSA. This CDR3 comprises 19 residues. The junction had 12 bases not matched to a gene; V was cut back by 2 bases and J by 2 bases. CDR3: CASSLTGTSVTTGANVLTF. The CDR3 nucleotides read TGTGCCAGCAGCTTAACAGGTACTAGCGTGACTACTGGGGCCAACGTCCTGACTTTC.

The gene calls are TRBV4-1 and TRBJ2-5, with 7 bases that match TRBD1. Germline values: CDR1 MGHRA, CDR2 YSYEKL. With V trimmed by 4 bases and J by 7 bases, 12 bases remained unmatched. This CDR3 spans 15 amino acids. The CDR3 is CASSRLTGDGGTQYF. The CDR3, as DNA: TGCGCCAGCAGCCGCTTAACAGGGGACGGAGGGACCCAGTACTTC.

The gene calls are TRBV2 and TRBJ1-2, with D perhaps matching TRBD1 (5 bases). Germline V gives CDR1 SNHLY, CDR2 FYNNEI. The CDR3 is 15 residues long. Trimming pared 8 bases from V and 1 base from J, leaving 17 bases between. This CDR3 is CASLFSGGYNYGYTF. DNA for the CDR3: TGTGCCAGCCTTTTTTCCGGGGGATATAACTATGGCTACACCTTC.

This clone was recorded only once. This chain uses TRBV29-1 with TRBJ2-3; 7 positions match TRBD2. The CDR3 consists of 16 residues. Germline CDR1 is SQVTM and CDR2 is ANQGSEA. V shed 3 bases, J shed 5 bases, and the junction held 14 bases outside the gene matches. The CDR3 DNA sequence: TGCAGCGTTGAGGTATATAGGACTCCGGGGGGAGATACGCAGTATTTT. It yields the protein CSVEVYRTPGGDTQYF.

The chain couples TRBV28 to TRBJ2-3, with TRBD1 identical over 7 bases. V shed 6 bases and J 4 bases; nucleotides not matched to a gene: 4. The CDR3 extends over 13 amino acids. Germline V CDR1 and CDR2: MDHEN, SYDVKM. The CDR3 DNA sequence: TGTGCCAGCAGGGCAGGGGGTTCAGATACGCAGTATTTT. It specifies CASRAGGSDTQYF.

The chain carries TRBV13 and TRBJ2-5; 10 positions agree with TRBD2. Germline V gene lookup returns CDR1 PRHDT and CDR2 FYEKMQ (reference sequence). The ends lost 5 bases at V and 0 bases at J; junction bases unmatched: 12. The CDR3 is 18 amino acids. CDR3 amino acids: CASSPSSGRTWYQETQYF. The CDR3 coding sequence is TGTGCCAGCAGCCCTTCTAGCGGGAGAACTTGGTACCAAGAGACCCAGTACTTC.

This clone was seen a handful of times. The gene calls are TRBV3-1 (or the pseudogene TRBV3-2) and TRBJ1-4, with D perhaps matching TRBD1 (6 bases). V dropped 2 bases and J dropped 3 bases, with 7 bases sitting between them. This CDR3 has 14 amino acids. The germline V gene encodes CDR1 LGHDT and CDR2 YNNKEL (reference sequence). The DNA for the CDR3 is TGTGCCAGCAGCCAAACAGGGCCTAATGAAAAACTGTTTTTT. It encodes CASSQTGPNEKLFF.

This chain connects TRBV7-3 to TRBJ1-6; D is perhaps TRBD1 (6 bases). Trimming stripped 0 bases from V and 6 bases from J, with 9 bases between. This CDR3 is built from 15 residues. CDR1 is SGHTA and CDR2 is FQGTGA in the germline V gene. CDR3 nucleotide sequence: TGTGCCAGCAGCTTAACGGGGGCAGGTAATTCACCCCTCCACTTT. This encodes CASSLTGAGNSPLHF.

The chain's CDR3 is CASSSQGANSEQYF. CDR3 DNA sequence: TGTGCCAGCAGCTCTCAAGGGGCCAATAGCGAGCAGTACTTC. The chain has TRBV7-9 and TRBJ2-7; perhaps TRBD1 as D (5 bases). Per germline, CDR1 SEHNR and CDR2 FQNEAQ (reference sequence). The V end was cut by 4 bases, the J end by 6 bases, with 16 bases between. The CDR3 is made up of 14 amino acids.

The chain carries TRBV7-3 and TRBJ1-1; D gene unclear. This CDR3 spans 13 amino acids. The germline V gene has CDR1 SGHTA and CDR2 FQGTGA. V was shortened by 1 base and J by 2 bases, with 5 bases between the two germline ends. Here the CDR3 DNA reads TGTGCCAGCAGCTTAAACAGCAACACTGAAGCTTTCTTT. Protein product: CASSLNSNTEAFF.

To note about this clone: A junction boundary mismatches the germline segment, possibly from a read error. The chain carries TRBV19 and TRBJ1-5; TRBD1 is a possible D gene (5 bases). The germline CDR1 and CDR2 sequences are LNHDA and SQIVND (reference sequence). CDR3 length equals 12 residues. Here the CDR3 reads CASTMGQQPQHF. The DNA for the CDR3 is TGTGCAAGTACGATGGGGCAACAGCCCCAGCATTTT.

This sequence joins TRBV6-5 and TRBJ1-1; D uncertain. The CDR3 extends over 12 amino acids. Germline-derived CDR1 and CDR2 are MNHEY and SVGAGI. Trimming cost V 9 bases and J 0 bases, with 8 bases left between them. This CDR3 reads CASTTVNTEAFF. The CDR3 DNA reads TGTGCCAGTACCACAGTGAACACTGAAGCTTTCTTT.

This rearrangement joins TRBV30 to TRBJ1-5; tentative D call: TRBD1 (6 bases). The CDR3 consists of 14 residues. V lost 0 bases to trimming and J lost 10 bases, with 16 bases between them. Germline assignment: CDR1 GTSNPN and CDR2 SVGIG (reference sequence). The CDR3, as DNA: TGTGCCTGGAGTGTTTCCGCAGGGGTTCAACCCCAGCATTTT. It codes for CAWSVSAGVQPQHF.